Shown below are 3 T cell receptor beta chains from a single sample sequenced in a study of T cell changes during pregnancy in multiple sclerosis. Here immunoSEQ multiplex PCR was the method, and the copy in TCRdb shows in-frame clones only, minus some. The data contain about 83,000 clones, about nine tenths of them singletons. Sequenced here: PBMCs, sampled in the first trimester of pregnancy. These receptor sequences come from a female donor in good health, serving as a control in a pregnancy study. Some clones in this sample may be carry-over from other donors' samples.

The chain recombines TRBV7-2 with TRBJ2-4; TRBD2 aligns across 8 bases. V gave up 9 bases and J gave up 8 bases; unmatched junction bases: 15. The length of the CDR3 is 15 residues. Looked up from germline, CDR1 is SGHTA and CDR2 is FQGNSA. This chain's CDR3 is CASTLDGGEGDIQYF. CDR3 sequence (DNA): TGTGCCAGTACGCTGGACGGGGGGGAGGGGGACATTCAGTACTTC.

A single count supports this clone. The chain uses TRBV6-6 and TRBJ2-2; unclear D gene. In germline, CDR1 is MNHNY, CDR2 SVGAGI (reference sequence). The CDR3 runs 15 residues. V was pared by 5 bases and J by 1 base, with 11 bases between. CDR3 amino acids: CASSPPKRNTGELFF. DNA for the CDR3: TGTGCCAGCAGTCCCCCGAAGAGGAACACCGGGGAGCTGTTTTTT.

The table lists this clone with a few counts. The genes are TRBV19 and TRBJ1-5, with 11 bases aligning to TRBD1. The CDR3 length is 17 residues. CDR1 and CDR2 (germline): LNHDA, SQIVND (reference sequence). Unmatched junction bases numbered 12, after V lost 7 bases and J lost 4 bases. In DNA, the CDR3 is TGTGCCAGTACCACAACCGGGACAGGGGGTCGGAATCAGCCCCAGCATTTT. It is translated as CASTTTGTGGRNQPQHF.